One sample yielded the 2 T cell receptor beta chains listed below, sequenced in a study of T cells in Graves' hyperthyroidism and ophthalmopathy. TCR beta CDR3 regions were amplified from RNA. HTBI primers were employed in a first-round RT-PCR of the TCR CDR3. TCRdb re-analysed the multiplex PCR reads in MiXCR, keeping a single row per CDR3 protein. This sample has roughly 500,000 distinct CDR3 sequences, with roughly a sixth found just once. The sample comprised blood. The receptors were sampled from a woman in her twenties or thirties with Graves' ophthalmopathy.

This clonotype came up many times. The rearrangement joins TRBV28 to TRBJ2-7, with D perhaps matching TRBD1 (6 bases). The CDR3 runs 14 residues. V lost 1 base and J lost 3, with 10 bases in between. Germline V gives CDR1 MDHEN, CDR2 SYDVKM. CDR3 loop: CASSLYGQSYEQYF. CDR3 coding DNA: TGTGCCAGCAGTTTATACGGACAGAGCTACGAGCAGTACTTC.

This clonotype was counted many times. V gene TRBV20-1 combines with J gene TRBJ2-3, with D tentatively TRBD1 or TRBD2 (5 bases each). Germline lookup yields CDR1 DFQATT and CDR2 SNEGSKA (reference sequence). V lost 0 bases and J lost 0, with 13 bases in between. The CDR3 covers 16 residues. The CDR3 nucleotides read TGCAGTGCTAGAGAAGAAAGGGGAGCTAGCACAGATACGCAGTATTTT. Encoded protein: CSAREERGASTDTQYF.